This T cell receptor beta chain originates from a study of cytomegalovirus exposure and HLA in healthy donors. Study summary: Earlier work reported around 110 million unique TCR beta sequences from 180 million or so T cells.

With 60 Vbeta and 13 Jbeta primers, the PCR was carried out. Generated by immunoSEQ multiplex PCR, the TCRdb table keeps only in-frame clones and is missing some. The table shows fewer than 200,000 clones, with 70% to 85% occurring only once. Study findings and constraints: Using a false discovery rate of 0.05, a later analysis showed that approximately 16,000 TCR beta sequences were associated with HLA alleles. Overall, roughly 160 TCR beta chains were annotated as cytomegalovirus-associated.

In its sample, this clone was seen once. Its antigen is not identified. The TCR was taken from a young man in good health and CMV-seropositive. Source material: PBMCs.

Here the CDR3 DNA reads TGTGCCAGCAGTGAAAAATTGGGCAGGGTCTACGAGCAGTACTTC. Translating gives CASSEKLGRVYEQYF. The rearrangement uses TRBV6-1 and TRBJ2-7; D may be TRBD1 (5 bases). This CDR3 has 15 residues. Germline V gene lookup returns CDR1 MNHNS and CDR2 SASEGT. V was shortened by 2 bases and J by 3 bases, with 14 bases between the two germline ends.